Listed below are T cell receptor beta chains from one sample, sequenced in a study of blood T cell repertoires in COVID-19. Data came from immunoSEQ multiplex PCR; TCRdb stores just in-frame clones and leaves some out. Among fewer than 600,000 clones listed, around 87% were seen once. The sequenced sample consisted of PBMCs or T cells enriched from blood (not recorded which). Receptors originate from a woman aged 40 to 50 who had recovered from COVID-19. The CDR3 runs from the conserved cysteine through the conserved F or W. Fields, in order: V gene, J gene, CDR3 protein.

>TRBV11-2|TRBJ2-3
CASSFRGDTQYF
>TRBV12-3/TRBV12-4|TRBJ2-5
CASSLDSGETQYF
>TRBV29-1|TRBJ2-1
CSAGSGGYNEQFF
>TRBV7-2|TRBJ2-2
CASSLEQINTGELFF
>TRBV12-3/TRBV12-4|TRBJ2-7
CASGRLAYEQYF
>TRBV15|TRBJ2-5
CATSRASRDREETQYF
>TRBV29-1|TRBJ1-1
CSVENKMNTEAFF
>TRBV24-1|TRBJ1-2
CATSDYRDGYTF
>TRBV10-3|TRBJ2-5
CAISEGRDETQYF
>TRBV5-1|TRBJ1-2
CASSLEGSRDRERGGYTF
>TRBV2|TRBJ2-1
CASSELRLSLGNEQFF
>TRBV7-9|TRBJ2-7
CASSPTSSYEQYF
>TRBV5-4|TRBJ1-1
CASSAGQGAGRAEAFF
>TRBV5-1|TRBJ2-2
CASSGGAGELFF
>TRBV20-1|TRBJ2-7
CSASWSSSGEQYF
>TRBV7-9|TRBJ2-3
CASSHNRAASTDTQYF
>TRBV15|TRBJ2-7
CATTRTGDPYEQYF
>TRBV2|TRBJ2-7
CASSGQGTYEQYF
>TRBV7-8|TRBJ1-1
CASRPNSHGGLVEAFF
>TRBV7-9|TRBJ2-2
CAGDIGDTGELFF
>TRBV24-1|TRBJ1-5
CATSAGDRGGNQPQHF
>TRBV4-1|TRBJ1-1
CASSLGPGNTEAFF
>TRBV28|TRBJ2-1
CASSLAGGAYNEQFF
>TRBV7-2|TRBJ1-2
CASSLGAGANYGYTF
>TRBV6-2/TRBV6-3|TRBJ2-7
CASSYAGTSSYEQYF
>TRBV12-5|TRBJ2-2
CASGLAGPGTGELFF
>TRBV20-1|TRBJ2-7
CSATDASANYEQYF
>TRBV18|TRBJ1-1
CASSPQERNTEAFF
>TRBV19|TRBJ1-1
CASSTMRGGNTEAFF
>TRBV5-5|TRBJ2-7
CASSHTGRDEQYF
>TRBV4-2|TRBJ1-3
CASSLFLSGRDTIYF